This section outlines one T cell receptor (beta chain) sequence together with its context. The data were obtained in a study of blood T cell repertoires in COVID-19. Study overall: Material from acute and convalescent COVID-19 was sourced from the United States, Italy and Spain. PBMCs, B-cell-depleted T cells, or T cells were the source of the cDNA or gDNA that made up the material.

In the original analysis: Researchers report that nucleated cell counts were estimated from reference gene primer amplification. TCRdb keeps only in-frame clones here, not all; method: immunoSEQ multiplex PCR. V, J and clone size are those of that table, while D and trimming were read from the DNA. The table has 120,000 to 150,000 clones, roughly 88% seen once. The germline gives CDR1 LGHDT, CDR2 YNNKEL (reference sequence). This CDR3 is built from 16 residues. With V trimmed by 1 base and J by 2 bases, 4 bases remained unmatched. The sequencing input was peripheral blood. This TCR came from a man in his fifties or sixties with active or convalescent COVID-19. The V and J genes are TRBV3-1 (or the pseudogene TRBV3-2) and TRBJ1-5; 8 bases agree with TRBD1. The CDR3 DNA follows: TGTGCCAGCAGCCAAGGGGACAGGCTAGGCAATCAGCCCCAGCATTTT. Translating it yields CASSQGDRLGNQPQHF.